The next 5 T cell receptor beta chains were all read from a single sample in a study of T cell responses to AZD1222 COVID-19 vaccine. Clones were read by immunoSEQ multiplex PCR, and TCRdb kept only the in-frame ones, dropping some. This sample carries 75,000 to 100,000 clones, 65% to 90% of them seen once, and the ten largest clones take 5% to 7.5%. The input for sequencing was peripheral blood, taken on day 0 of AZD1222 vaccination. These receptor sequences come from an adult in good health.

This chain joins TRBV7-2 and TRBJ2-1, with D possibly called TRBD1 or TRBD2 (5 bases each). Germline lookup yields CDR1 SGHTA and CDR2 FQGNSA. The ends were cut back, 5 bases at V and 6 bases at J, with 11 bases in the middle. This CDR3 has 13 residues. The CDR3 reads CASSAPGTNEQFF. The CDR3 bases are TGTGCCAGCAGCGCCCCCGGGACCAATGAGCAGTTCTTC.

The genes are TRBV3-1 (or the pseudogene TRBV3-2) and TRBJ2-2; 11 bases map to TRBD2. The CDR3 is made up of 18 amino acids. The germline V gene encodes CDR1 LGHDT and CDR2 YNNKEL (reference sequence). Unmatched junction bases numbered 8, after V lost 0 bases and J lost 5 bases. In DNA, the CDR3 is TGTGCCAGCAGCCAAGATAGGTCCCGGACTAGCGGGACCGGGGAGCTGTTTTTT. This gives the protein CASSQDRSRTSGTGELFF.

The chain carries TRBV30 and TRBJ2-1; D not certain. The V end was cut by 0 bases, the J end by 5 bases, with 8 bases between. CDR1 is GTSNPN, CDR2 SVGIG, per germline (reference sequence). There are 13 residues in the CDR3. CDR3 amino acids: CAWSVSLHNEQFF. Here the CDR3 DNA reads TGTGCCTGGAGTGTATCCTTACACAATGAGCAGTTCTTC.

The chain carries TRBV19 and TRBJ1-1; D may be TRBD1 (5 bases). The CDR3 has 14 residues. Trimming removed 4 bases at V and 0 bases at J, with 9 bases between. Germline V gene sequence: CDR1 LNHDA, CDR2 SQIVND (reference sequence). The CDR3 bases are TGTGCCAGTAGTACCAGGGTGTTGAACACTGAAGCTTTCTTT. Translation gives CASSTRVLNTEAFF.

J is TRBJ1-5 and V is TRBV19; a possible D gene is TRBD1 (6 bases). This CDR3 contains 15 residues. Germline V gene data show CDR1 as LNHDA and CDR2 as SQIVND (reference sequence). The ends were cut back, 0 bases at V and 7 bases at J, with 13 bases in the middle. CDR3 protein: CASSIDLTGWQPQHF. Written as DNA, the CDR3 is TGTGCCAGTAGTATAGATCTTACAGGGTGGCAGCCCCAGCATTTT.